These 7 T cell receptor beta chains share one sample of origin, sequenced in a study of blood T cell repertoires in COVID-19 (dated by TCRdb to 2020 to 2022). Library creation used the immunoSEQ multiplex PCR assay. TCRdb holds this immuneACCESS table with in-frame rearrangements only. Some clones are missing; in checked studies, unresolved V genes explain under half, and the rest has no known cause. The sample contains under 300,000 clones, about 88% of them found a single time. Together, the top ten hold approximately 2.2% of the sample. The material sequenced was peripheral blood. The receptors stem from a woman aged 40 to 55 who had recovered from COVID-19.

V is TRBV7-9 and J is TRBJ2-7, with 7 bases identical to TRBD1. The CDR3 runs to 14 residues. The V and J ends lost 7 bases and 2 bases, in that order; junction bases with no gene match: 8. Looked up from germline, CDR1 is SEHNR and CDR2 is FQNEAQ (reference sequence). Here the CDR3 reads CASTPPGQTYEQYF. In DNA form, the CDR3 reads TGTGCCAGCACCCCCCCGGGACAGACCTACGAGCAGTACTTC. Full variable domain (missing parts from reference TRBV7-9 and TRBJ2-7): DTGVSQNPRHKITKRGQNVTFRCDPISEHNRLYWYRQTLGQGPEFLTYFQNEAQLEKSRLLSDRFSAERPKGSFSTLEIQRTEQGDSAMYLCASTPPGQTYEQYFGPGTRLTVT.

The rearrangement uses TRBV11-1 and TRBJ2-5, with 8 bases aligning to TRBD1. V trimming: 7 bases; J trimming: 2 bases; junction bases outside the gene matches: 12. CDR1 is SGHAT and CDR2 is FQDESV in the germline V gene (reference sequence). This CDR3 contains 16 residues. This chain's CDR3 is CASIPSGTGRQETQYF. CDR3 nucleotides: TGTGCCAGCATCCCATCCGGGACAGGACGGCAAGAGACCCAGTACTTC.

The genes are TRBV19 and TRBJ2-5; 10 positions match TRBD2. The CDR3 extends over 19 amino acids. Germline V gene sequence: CDR1 LNHDA, CDR2 SQIVND (reference sequence). The trim removed 7 bases at V and 1 base at J, leaving 18 bases unmatched. CDR3 sequence reads: CASTLRFPATSGSQETQYF. CDR3 bases: TGTGCCAGTACGTTAAGGTTTCCCGCGACTAGCGGGTCCCAAGAGACCCAGTACTTC.

The chain couples TRBV18 to TRBJ2-7; 10 bases are shared with TRBD1. The CDR3 totals 14 residues. Germline trimming cut 3 bases from V and 5 bases from J; bases unmatched to any gene: 4. Germline assignment: CDR1 KGHSH and CDR2 LQKENI. The CDR3 nucleotides read TGTGCCAGCTCACCCCGGGACAGGGGCCACGAGCAGTACTTC. This translates into CASSPRDRGHEQYF.

This chain connects TRBV11-2 to TRBJ2-5; perhaps TRBD1 as D (5 bases). There are 15 residues in the CDR3. From germline, CDR1 is SGHAT and CDR2 FQNNGV. Trimming stripped 1 base from V and 5 bases from J, with 14 bases between. The CDR3 sequence: CASSLGQGRVETQYF. CDR3 coding DNA: TGTGCCAGCAGCTTAGGGCAGGGAAGGGTGGAGACCCAGTACTTC.

The chain couples TRBV27 to TRBJ1-5; D gene uncertain. Trimming stripped 5 bases from V and 5 bases from J, with 13 bases between. CDR1 is MNHEY and CDR2 is SMNVEV in the germline V gene (reference sequence). The CDR3 consists of 14 residues. The CDR3 region has the DNA TGTGCCAGCAGTGCTACCGGACTTCATCAGCCCCAGCATTTT. Its translation: CASSATGLHQPQHF.

V and J are TRBV7-3 and TRBJ2-3, with 14 nucleotides matching TRBD2. The CDR3 loop spans 16 amino acids. J was trimmed by 5 bases and V by 1 base; bases with no gene match: 2. CDR1 is SGHTA, CDR2 FQGTGA, per germline. CDR3 nucleotides: TGTGCCAGCAGCTTAAGACTAGCGGGGGGGAGAGATACGCAGTATTTT. It codes for CASSLRLAGGRDTQYF.